One sample yielded the 30 T cell receptor beta chains listed below, sequenced in a study of regulatory T cells in long-lasting Graves disease. Building of the TCR beta libraries involved iRepertoire HTBI primers and Arm-PCR of CDR3 regions. MiXCR, run by TCRdb on the multiplex PCR reads, gives a single entry per CDR3 protein. The sample yields 250,000 to 300,000 distinct CDR3 sequences, about 18% seen once. The sample's time point: newly diagnosed GD, antithyroid drugs for less than 3 months. PBMC RNA was the source of the TCR library. The sample was also reused in another study, on T cells in Graves' hyperthyroidism and ophthalmopathy.

Sample: peripheral blood mononuclear cells (PBMCs), taken at new diagnosis, from a patient treated with antithyroid drugs. The origin of the receptors is a woman aged 30 to 39 with Graves disease.

Comment on this clonotype: One end of the junction varies from germline; a read error may be responsible. V and J are TRBV4-2 and TRBJ2-2; 11 nucleotides align to TRBD2. The germline V gene encodes CDR1 LGHNA and CDR2 YNFKEQ. CDR3 size: 16 residues. The CDR3 region is CAGSGLAGGNTGELFF. CDR3 in DNA: TGTGCCGGCAGCGGGCTAGCGGGGGGGAACACCGGGGAGCTGTTTTTT.

At least ten counts were recorded for this clonotype. V and J are TRBV24-1 and TRBJ2-5; 7 nucleotides line up with TRBD1. The CDR3 covers 15 residues. Germline V gene sequence: CDR1 KGHDR, CDR2 SFDVKD. The ends lost 2 bases at V and 1 base at J; junction bases unmatched: 3. Here the CDR3 DNA reads TGTGCCACCAGTGATTCGGGACAGATCCAAGAGACCCAGTACTTC. Encoded protein: CATSDSGQIQETQYF.

This clonotype occurred a few times. CDR3 nucleotides: TGTGCCAGCAGATCGACAGGGAACACTGAAGCTTTCTTT. This sequence encodes CASRSTGNTEAFF. The chain joins TRBV6-1 to TRBJ1-1, with D possibly matching TRBD1 (6 bases). The V end was cut by 6 bases, the J end by 1 base, with 9 bases between. The CDR3 covers 13 residues. In germline, CDR1 is MNHNS, CDR2 SASEGT.

This clonotype occurred many times. The genes are TRBV24-1 and TRBJ1-1; 8 bases line up with TRBD1. Germline V gives CDR1 KGHDR, CDR2 SFDVKD. V was clipped by 0 bases and J by 4 bases; unmatched bases: 15. CDR3 length: 19 amino acids. The CDR3 sequence is CATSDLLSWGQGACTEAFF. The CDR3 coding sequence is TGTGCCACCAGTGATTTGCTGTCGTGGGGTCAGGGGGCTTGCACTGAAGCTTTCTTT.

In DNA form, the CDR3 reads TGTGCCAGCAGTGGCAGAGAGAACACTGAAGCTTTCTTT. Protein: CASSGRENTEAFF. The V and J genes are TRBV6-1 and TRBJ1-1; D remains unclear. Germline V gene sequence: CDR1 MNHNS, CDR2 SASEGT. With 4 bases removed from V and 1 base from J, the gap between germline ends came to 7 bases. The CDR3 runs 13 residues.

This clonotype was recorded many times. The chain joins TRBV5-8 to TRBJ2-1; 9 nucleotides align to TRBD2. The CDR3 is 14 amino acids. Germline-derived CDR1 and CDR2 are SGHTS and YDEGEE. V lost 4 bases and J lost 10; bases outside the gene matches: 9. In nucleotides, the CDR3 is TGTGCCAGCAGCCCCGGGACTAGCAAAGGGGAGCAGTTCTTC. Residues: CASSPGTSKGEQFF.

The V and J genes are TRBV20-1 and TRBJ2-5; 10 positions match TRBD1. V lost 1 base to trimming and J lost 5 bases; unmatched junction nucleotides: 4. The V gene's germline CDR1 is DFQATT and CDR2 SNEGSKA (reference sequence). The CDR3 loop spans 14 amino acids. The CDR3 loop is CSARAGTGVETQYF. The CDR3 bases are TGCAGTGCTAGAGCCGGGACAGGGGTGGAGACCCAGTACTTC.

The V call is TRBV20-1, the J call TRBJ2-5, with 13 bases identical to TRBD2. This CDR3 contains 16 residues. CDR1 DFQATT and CDR2 SNEGSKA come from the germline V gene (reference sequence). V dropped 2 bases and J dropped 1; count of bases not matched to a gene: 4. The CDR3 is CSARTGLAGVQETQYF. In DNA form, the CDR3 reads TGCAGTGCTAGAACTGGACTAGCGGGGGTCCAAGAGACCCAGTACTTC.

This clonotype showed up many times. The V gene is TRBV20-1, the J gene TRBJ1-4; D is unclear. Germline V gives CDR1 DFQATT, CDR2 SNEGSKA (reference sequence). V lost 6 bases, J lost 5 bases, and 13 bases lay in between. This CDR3 contains 13 residues. The CDR3: CSASLQVNEKLFF. The CDR3 DNA reads as TGCAGTGCGAGTTTGCAGGTCAATGAAAAACTGTTTTTT.

This clonotype was counted ten times or more. V gene TRBV2 combines with J gene TRBJ1-5; D ambiguous. Trimming stripped 6 bases from V and 2 bases from J, with 14 bases between. Germline-derived CDR1 and CDR2 are SNHLY and FYNNEI. CDR3 length equals 15 residues. DNA of the CDR3: TGTGCCAGCAGACACGATTCATCGGGCAATCAGCCCCAGCATTTT. Translated, it gives CASRHDSSGNQPQHF.

About this clonotype itself: A far larger clone differs by one base, so this is likely a read error. The rearrangement links TRBV7-2 to TRBJ1-6; a possible D gene is TRBD1 (5 bases). The CDR3 totals 15 residues. CDR1 and CDR2 from the germline V gene are SGHTA and FQGNSA. Trimming pared 7 bases from V and 10 bases from J, leaving 20 bases between. In DNA, the CDR3 is TGTGCCAGCACTCCGACCTACAGGAAGGGATCACCCCTCCACTTT. Residues: CASTPTYRKGSPLHF.

This clonotype was found many times. J is TRBJ2-1 and V is TRBV28; no clear D. The CDR3 is 12 amino acids. The V gene's germline CDR1 is MDHEN and CDR2 SYDVKM. V was trimmed by 5 bases and J by 1 base, leaving 3 bases between them. In DNA, the CDR3 is TGTGCCAGCAGTCAGTCCTACAATGAGCAGTTCTTC. It is translated as CASSQSYNEQFF. The full variable domain, its missing parts supplied by reference TRBV28 and TRBJ2-1, is DVKVTQSSRYLVKRTGEKVFLECVQDMDHENMFWYRQDPGLGLRLIYFSYDVKMKEKGDIPEGYSVSREKKERFSLILESASTNQTSMYLCASSQSYNEQFFGPGTRLTVL.

This clonotype was detected ten times or more. This sequence joins TRBV5-1 and TRBJ2-3; 10 bases agree with TRBD2. From germline, CDR1 is SGHRS and CDR2 YFSETQ. V shed 0 bases and J 2 bases; nucleotides not matched to a gene: 9. The CDR3 has 18 amino acids. CDR3 protein: CASSLASTSGVYTDTQYF. The CDR3 bases are TGCGCCAGCAGCTTGGCCTCTACTAGCGGGGTTTACACAGATACGCAGTATTTT.

This clonotype was counted ten times or more. This chain uses TRBV6-1 with TRBJ2-2, with D perhaps matching TRBD2 (5 bases). Germline CDR1 and CDR2: MNHNS and SASEGT. The CDR3 is 15 residues long. The V end was cut by 1 base, the J end by 0 bases, with 6 bases between. The CDR3: CASSEVATNTGELFF. Here the CDR3 DNA reads TGTGCCAGCAGTGAAGTAGCGACGAACACCGGGGAGCTGTTTTTT.

Remarks on this clonotype: A much larger clone lies one base from this, so it may be a read error. The V gene is TRBV6-1, the J gene TRBJ1-4; D perhaps matches TRBD1 (6 bases). The V end was cut by 11 bases, the J end by 8 bases, with 30 bases between. This CDR3 spans 17 amino acids. The germline gives CDR1 MNHNS, CDR2 SASEGT. Here the CDR3 reads CAGDYTPGGGGEEKLFF. CDR3 bases: TGTGCCGGCGACTACACTCCCGGAGGGGGAGGCGAAGAAAAACTGTTTTTT.

The chain is built from TRBV3-1 and TRBJ1-5; possible D gene TRBD1, 6 bases. The germline V gene has CDR1 LGHDT and CDR2 YNNKEL (reference sequence). Trimming took 2 bases from V and 6 from J, leaving 11 bases between them. There are 14 residues in the CDR3. CDR3 region: CASSQWGAGQPQHF. CDR3 sequence (DNA): TGTGCCAGCAGCCAATGGGGGGCAGGTCAGCCCCAGCATTTT. Looking up the rest from reference TRBV3-1 and TRBJ1-5 gives the full variable domain: DTAVSQTPKYLVTQMGNDKSIKCEQNLGHDTMYWYKQDSKKFLKIMFSYNNKELIINETVPNRFSPKSPDKAHLNLHINSLELGDSAVYFCASSQWGAGQPQHFGDGTRLSIL.

There are a few counts of this clonotype. V is TRBV6-5 and J is TRBJ1-2; TRBD1 agrees at 11 bases. The CDR3 has 18 amino acids. The J segment lost 8 bases and the V segment lost 0 bases, leaving 14 bases of the junction unmatched. Germline CDR1 and CDR2: MNHEY and SVGAGI. The CDR3 sequence is CASSYSQTSGQGAQGYTF. CDR3 DNA: TGTGCCAGCAGTTACTCCCAGACGTCAGGACAGGGGGCGCAGGGCTACACCTTC.

This clonotype was found many times. The V and J genes are TRBV5-1 and TRBJ1-4; no definite D call. Germline V gives CDR1 SGHRS, CDR2 YFSETQ. The CDR3 is 15 residues long. Trimming left V 0 bases short and J 4 bases short, with 10 bases between. Here the CDR3 reads CASSLGAELNEKLFF. In nucleotides, the CDR3 is TGCGCCAGCAGCTTGGGGGCGGAACTTAATGAAAAACTGTTTTTT.

This sequence joins TRBV19 and TRBJ1-1; 8 nucleotides match TRBD1. The CDR3 is 12 residues long. J was trimmed by 6 bases and V by 7 bases; bases with no gene match: 4. Germline-derived CDR1 and CDR2 are LNHDA and SQIVND (reference sequence). The CDR3 region has the DNA TGTGCCAGTAAGGCACAGGGGGCTGAAGCTTTCTTT. Protein: CASKAQGAEAFF.

This clonotype was seen repeatedly, ten times or more. V and J are TRBV27 and TRBJ1-4; TRBD1 matches 7 bases. The CDR3 is made up of 18 amino acids. Germline CDR1 reads MNHEY; CDR2 reads SMNVEV (reference sequence). The ends lost 8 bases at V and 3 bases at J; junction bases unmatched: 18. The CDR3 here is CASRGDRDPLEANEKLFF. CDR3 DNA sequence: TGTGCCAGCCGCGGCGACAGGGACCCCCTGGAAGCTAATGAAAAACTGTTTTTT.

This clonotype was counted many times. V gene TRBV12-3 or TRBV12-4 combines with J gene TRBJ2-7; possible D gene TRBD1, 5 bases. The CDR3 totals 13 residues. V lost 3 bases and J 6 bases, leaving 12 bases between the germline ends. CDR3 sequence: CASSFKGVGEQYF. The CDR3, as DNA: TGTGCCAGCAGTTTCAAAGGGGTCGGCGAGCAGTACTTC.

This clonotype was recorded many times. The chain carries TRBV6-1 and TRBJ2-7, with D possibly TRBD2 on 7 matching bases. This CDR3 region has 16 residues. The V and J ends lost 6 bases and 2 bases respectively, with 20 bases between them. CDR1 is MNHNS, CDR2 SASEGT, per germline. CDR3 amino acids: CASSHPRRGPPYEQYF. In DNA, the CDR3 is TGTGCCAGCAGCCACCCCCGGCGGGGGCCTCCCTACGAGCAGTACTTC.

The CDR3 DNA is TGCAGTGCTAGTCACCCGGGGAAGGATGAGCAGTTCTTC. Translation: CSASHPGKDEQFF. The genes are TRBV20-1 and TRBJ2-1; a weak D match, TRBD2 (5 bases). The CDR3 is 13 amino acids. Trimming cost V 3 bases and J 8 bases, with 14 bases left between them. Germline lookup yields CDR1 DFQATT and CDR2 SNEGSKA (reference sequence).

This clonotype was recorded many times. This chain links TRBV27 with TRBJ1-3; maybe TRBD1 (5 bases). This CDR3 is built from 14 residues. CDR1 MNHEY and CDR2 SMNVEV come from the germline V gene (reference sequence). V shed 6 bases and J shed 3 bases, with 12 bases lying between them. The CDR3 coding sequence is TGTGCCAGCAGCGGGGCGCAGGGTGGAAACACCATATATTTT. This encodes CASSGAQGGNTIYF.

The table lists this clonotype with many counts. The V and J genes are TRBV5-5 and TRBJ2-7; no reliable D call. The CDR3 runs to 12 residues. V was pared by 2 bases and J by 5 bases, with 8 bases between. CDR1 SGHKS and CDR2 YYEKEE come from the germline V gene (reference sequence). CDR3 residues: CASSFSWDEQYF. The CDR3 nucleotides read TGTGCCAGCAGCTTTTCTTGGGACGAGCAGTACTTC.

This clonotype was detected a few times. This rearrangement joins TRBV5-4 to TRBJ1-2; 7 nucleotides align to TRBD1. Looked up from germline, CDR1 is SGHNT and CDR2 is YYREEE (reference sequence). The CDR3 is 13 amino acids. Trimming at V came to 4 bases and at J to 6 bases, leaving 6 bases not matched to a gene. The CDR3 sequence: CASSGGTADGYTF. CDR3 in DNA: TGTGCCAGCAGCGGAGGGACAGCTGATGGCTACACCTTC. Supplemented by reference TRBV5-4 and TRBJ1-2, the full variable domain reads ETGVTQSPTHLIKTRGQQVTLRCSSQSGHNTVSWYQQALGQGPQFIFQYYREEENGRGNFPPRFSGLQFPNYSSELNVNALELDDSALYLCASSGGTADGYTFGSGTRLTVV.

A remark on this clonotype: With a much larger clone just one base away, this may be a read error. The chain carries TRBV27 and TRBJ1-2; TRBD1 might be the D (5 bases). Germline V CDR1 and CDR2: MNHEY, SMNVEV (reference sequence). CDR3 length: 17 residues. The ends were cut back, 4 bases at V and 1 base at J, with 19 bases in the middle. The CDR3 bases are TGTGCCAGCAGTTACCGGGGCAGGAGCATTAGTAACTATGGCTACACCTTC. Its translation is CASSYRGRSISNYGYTF.

As concerns this clonotype: Given a far larger clone just one base away, this is likely a sequencing read error. The chain joins TRBV15 to TRBJ2-1, with D uncertain. The V gene's germline CDR1 is LNHNV and CDR2 YYDKDF (reference sequence). Trimming removed 1 base from V and 10 bases from J, with 8 bases in between. The CDR3 extends over 12 amino acids. Here the CDR3 DNA reads TGTGCCACCAGCAGAGCCCACTACGAGCAGTTCTTC. Translating gives CATSRAHYEQFF.

This clonotype was seen many times. The J gene is TRBJ2-1, the V gene TRBV7-3, with D possibly matching TRBD1 (5 bases). Germline V gene lookup returns CDR1 SGHTA and CDR2 FQGTGA. Trimming took 5 bases from V and 0 from J, leaving 11 bases between them. This CDR3 is 15 amino acids long. The CDR3 is CASSVDSSSYNEQFF. The CDR3 DNA reads TGTGCCAGCAGCGTAGACAGCAGCTCCTACAATGAGCAGTTCTTC. Together with reference TRBV7-3 and TRBJ2-1, the CDR3 gives the full variable domain: GAGVSQTPSNKVTEKGKYVELRCDPISGHTALYWYRQSLGQGPEFLIYFQGTGAADDSGLPNDRFFAVRPEGSVSTLKIQRTERGDSAVYLCASSVDSSSYNEQFFGPGTRLTVL.

Ten or more counts support this clonotype. This chain uses TRBV3-1 with TRBJ1-2; D is ambiguous. Per germline, CDR1 LGHDT and CDR2 YNNKEL (reference sequence). V was trimmed by 1 base and J by 2 bases, leaving 14 bases between them. CDR3 size: 16 residues. CDR3 DNA sequence: TGTGCCAGCAGCCAAGGAGCCGTGTTGGTGAACTATGGCTACACCTTC. It yields the protein CASSQGAVLVNYGYTF.